This TCR beta chain was identified in a study of blood T cell repertoires in COVID-19. Background on the study: T cells, B-cell-depleted T cells, or PBMCs provided the cDNA or gDNA that served as material.

Original processing methods: Scientists estimated how many nucleated cells there were by amplifying reference gene primers. TCRdb's table, derived via immunoSEQ multiplex PCR, lists solely in-frame clones and lacks some. For V, J and clone size, that table is used; D and trimming come from the DNA. The sample shows tens of thousands of clones, 90% of them seen only once. Per the germline V gene, CDR1 is KGHSH and CDR2 is LQKENI. The CDR3 runs to 14 residues. V lost 2 bases, J lost 1 base, and 2 bases stayed unmatched. The specimen was peripheral blood. The rearrangement links TRBV18 to TRBJ2-7, with 7 bases lining up with TRBD1. This TCR came from a man aged 35 to 55 with acute or convalescent COVID-19. The DNA of the CDR3 is TGTGCCAGCTCACCAAAGGGGGCATCCTACGAGCAGTACTTC. Its protein product is CASSPKGASYEQYF.